These 16 T cell receptor beta chains originate from one sample sequenced in a study of blood T cell repertoires in COVID-19. Data came from immunoSEQ multiplex PCR; TCRdb stores just in-frame clones and leaves some out. The table includes about 260,000 clones, more than 80% detected once. Sequencing used PBMCs or T cells enriched from blood (not recorded which). The receptors were gathered from a man in his fifties or sixties who had been exposed to COVID-19.

The chain combines TRBV5-4 with TRBJ2-2; 9 nucleotides align to TRBD1. Germline V gene sequence: CDR1 SGHNT, CDR2 YYREEE (reference sequence). The V and J ends lost 0 bases and 3 bases, in that order; junction bases with no gene match: 3. The CDR3 is 16 amino acids. The CDR3 region is CASSLVGQGYTGELFF. CDR3 DNA sequence: TGTGCCAGCAGCTTGGTTGGACAGGGGTACACCGGGGAGCTGTTTTTT.

V is TRBV27 and J is TRBJ2-3; 11 positions match TRBD2. Germline CDR1 and CDR2: MNHEY and SMNVEV (reference sequence). V shed 10 bases and J 3 bases; nucleotides not matched to a gene: 12. There are 16 residues in the CDR3. The CDR3 is CATKGYLAGGTDTQYF. CDR3 in DNA: TGTGCCACCAAAGGATATCTAGCGGGGGGAACAGATACGCAGTATTTT.

The genes are TRBV19 and TRBJ1-1; TRBD1 matches at 8 bases. CDR3 length equals 14 residues. CDR1 and CDR2 (germline): LNHDA, SQIVND (reference sequence). V lost 3 bases and J lost 1; bases outside the gene matches: 1. For the CDR3, the DNA is TGTGCCAGTAGTATCGACAGGGGGAACACTGAAGCTTTCTTT. Its protein is CASSIDRGNTEAFF.

J is TRBJ2-2 and V is TRBV19; D possibly corresponds to TRBD2 (5 bases). Germline lookup yields CDR1 LNHDA and CDR2 SQIVND (reference sequence). The germline V and J ends were trimmed by 5 bases and 1 base, with 17 bases remaining between them. CDR3 length equals 17 residues. The CDR3 sequence: CASSPSPGVENTGELFF. The CDR3, as DNA: TGTGCCAGTAGTCCTTCCCCCGGGGTGGAGAACACCGGGGAGCTGTTTTTT.

The chain combines TRBV18 with TRBJ1-6; 8 bases line up with TRBD1. The germline V gene has CDR1 KGHSH and CDR2 LQKENI. This CDR3 has 18 amino acids. V lost 1 base and J lost 8; bases outside the gene matches: 13. CDR3 coding DNA: TGTGCCAGCTCACCACTTGCCCTAACAGGGGGTTTCGATTCACCCCTCCACTTT. Protein sequence: CASSPLALTGGFDSPLHF.

The chain has TRBV11-3 and TRBJ1-6; D gene unclear. Germline V gives CDR1 SGHNT, CDR2 YENEEA. CDR3 length equals 15 residues. V was trimmed by 0 bases and J by 12 bases, leaving 15 bases between them. DNA of the CDR3: TGTGCCAGCAGCTTAGATCATGGCGTCAGGCAACCCCTCCACTTT. Translation: CASSLDHGVRQPLHF. Full variable domain (rest looked up from reference TRBV11-3 and TRBJ1-6): EAGVVQSPRYKIIEKKQPVAFWCNPISGHNTLYWYLQNLGQGPELLIRYENEEAVDDSQLPKDRFSAERLKGVDSTLKIQPAELGDSAVYLCASSLDHGVRQPLHFGNGTRLTVT.

A single count supports this clone. The chain uses TRBV5-1 and TRBJ2-6, with D maybe TRBD1 (5 bases). The CDR3 consists of 16 residues. The germline V gene has CDR1 SGHRS and CDR2 YFSETQ. V lost 0 bases and J 0 bases, leaving 7 bases between the germline ends. As DNA, the CDR3 is TGCGCCAGCAGCTTGGGACAGTTCTCTGGGGCCAACGTCCTGACTTTC. Translated, it gives CASSLGQFSGANVLTF. The full variable domain, its missing parts supplied by reference TRBV5-1 and TRBJ2-6, is KAGVTQTPRYLIKTRGQQVTLSCSPISGHRSVSWYQQTPGQGLQFLFEYFSETQRNKGNFPGRFSGRQFSNSRSEMNVSTLELGDSALYLCASSLGQFSGANVLTFGAGSRLTVL.

This CDR3 reads CATRDSLMNTEAFF. The CDR3 DNA is TGTGCCACTCGGGACAGTCTTATGAACACTGAAGCTTTCTTT. The V and J genes are TRBV24-1 and TRBJ1-1; 7 nucleotides match TRBD1. The V segment lost 10 bases and the J segment 0 bases; nucleotides outside the gene matches: 7. Per the germline V gene, CDR1 is KGHDR and CDR2 is SFDVKD. CDR3 length equals 14 residues.

The V gene is TRBV10-2, the J gene TRBJ1-5; D remains unclear. Germline V gene sequence: CDR1 WSHSY, CDR2 SAAADI. The length of the CDR3 is 14 residues. The ends were cut back, 1 base at V and 6 bases at J, with 10 bases in the middle. DNA of the CDR3: TGCGCCAGCAGTGAGTGGCGACTGAGTCAGCCCCAGCATTTT. This codes for CASSEWRLSQPQHF.

This chain connects TRBV13 to TRBJ1-6; D unresolved. Germline CDR1 and CDR2: PRHDT and FYEKMQ (reference sequence). The V gene lost 0 bases and the J gene lost 10 bases, with 10 bases spanning the gap. This CDR3 comprises 14 residues. The CDR3 here is CASSLGLGVSPLHF. The DNA of the CDR3 is TGTGCCAGCAGCTTAGGCCTCGGGGTATCACCCCTCCACTTT.

The genes are TRBV5-1 and TRBJ1-1; no reliable D call. The CDR3 is 14 amino acids. Germline lookup yields CDR1 SGHRS and CDR2 YFSETQ. Trimming pared 4 bases from V and 1 base from J, leaving 11 bases between. The CDR3 bases are TGCGCCAGCAGCCCAACGGGGTCGAACACTGAAGCTTTCTTT. It translates to CASSPTGSNTEAFF.

Comments on this clone: The same CDR3 can be traced to other DNA sequences in this sample. V and J are TRBV29-1 and TRBJ2-5; 7 bases match TRBD1. The CDR3 covers 13 residues. Germline CDR1 SQVTM, CDR2 ANQGSEA. The ends lost 1 base at V and 4 bases at J; junction bases unmatched: 3. The CDR3 nucleotides read TGCAGCGTTGAAGGCAGGGGGAGAGAGACCCAGTACTTC. Protein sequence: CSVEGRGRETQYF.

The V call is TRBV5-1, the J call TRBJ1-3; 8 bases fit TRBD1. V shed 2 bases, J shed 4 bases, and the junction held 8 bases outside the gene matches. The CDR3 is 16 amino acids. CDR1 is SGHRS and CDR2 is YFSETQ in the germline V gene. As DNA, the CDR3 is TGCGCCAGCAGCTTAAATACAGGGGGAGACGGAAACACCATATATTTT. This gives the protein CASSLNTGGDGNTIYF.

This chain links TRBV9 with TRBJ2-3; 10 nucleotides line up with TRBD2. The germline V gene encodes CDR1 SGDLS and CDR2 YYNGEE. V shed 0 bases, J shed 0 bases, and the junction held 13 bases outside the gene matches. The CDR3 is 20 residues long. This CDR3 reads CASSVGAGGTSVASTDTQYF. The CDR3 bases are TGTGCCAGCAGCGTAGGGGCCGGCGGGACTAGCGTAGCTAGCACAGATACGCAGTATTTT. The full variable domain, in which reference TRBV9 and TRBJ2-3 provide the parts outside the CDR3, is DSGVTQTPKHLITATGQRVTLRCSPRSGDLSVYWYQQSLDQGLQFLIQYYNGEERAKGNILERFSAQQFPDLHSELNLSSLELGDSALYFCASSVGAGGTSVASTDTQYFGPGTRLTVL.

This chain joins TRBV5-1 and TRBJ2-2; 8 bases are a match to TRBD1. Germline V gene lookup returns CDR1 SGHRS and CDR2 YFSETQ. The V gene end was trimmed by 4 bases and the J gene end by 4 bases; junction bases not matched to a gene: 6. This CDR3 contains 15 residues. The CDR3 protein is CASSPGQGGTGELFF. As DNA, the CDR3 is TGCGCCAGCAGCCCCGGACAGGGTGGCACCGGGGAGCTGTTTTTT.

The chain recombines TRBV12-3 or TRBV12-4 with TRBJ2-1; D may be TRBD2 (6 bases). Trimming removed 2 bases from V and 7 bases from J, with 6 bases in between. This CDR3 region has 12 residues. Written as DNA, the CDR3 is TGTGCCAGCAGTTTACGGGGGAATGAGCAGTTCTTC. This encodes CASSLRGNEQFF.